These 10 T cell receptor beta chains were sequenced from one sample in a study of Tregs in tolerant kidney transplant recipients. TCRdb's table, derived via immunoSEQ multiplex PCR, lists solely in-frame clones and lacks some. The data contain some 100,000 clones, around 91% of them seen just once; the ten biggest clones take up around 0.58%. Sequenced input: CD4+ T cells from blood. These receptors were obtained from a human donor in good health.

The chain is built from TRBV6-5 and TRBJ2-3; TRBD2 aligns across 8 bases. V dropped 5 bases and J dropped 4; count of bases not matched to a gene: 8. Germline CDR1 is MNHEY and CDR2 is SVGAGI. The CDR3 contains 15 residues. CDR3 protein: CASSGSGAQADTQYF. The CDR3 DNA is TGTGCCAGCAGTGGTAGCGGGGCGCAGGCAGATACGCAGTATTTT.

The chain uses TRBV9 and TRBJ1-5; TRBD1 aligns across 7 bases. V lost 0 bases, J lost 4 bases, and 13 bases stayed unmatched. The CDR3 extends over 18 amino acids. Germline CDR1 SGDLS, CDR2 YYNGEE. CDR3 DNA sequence: TGTGCCAGCAGCGTAGGGGCGAGGGGGCGGCTTTTAAATCAGCCCCAGCATTTT. Amino acids: CASSVGARGRLLNQPQHF.

V usage is TRBV30 and J usage is TRBJ1-1, with D perhaps TRBD1 (5 bases). This CDR3 comprises 13 residues. The V gene lost 4 bases and the J gene lost 1 base, with 10 bases spanning the gap. In germline, CDR1 is GTSNPN, CDR2 SVGIG (reference sequence). The DNA for the CDR3 is TGTGCCTGGAATCAGGGCGCGAACACTGAAGCTTTCTTT. This codes for CAWNQGANTEAFF.

The CDR3 nucleotides read TGTGCCAGCAGCCCGGACCGGGGGGATGAGCAGTTCTTC. It codes for CASSPDRGDEQFF. J is TRBJ2-1 and V is TRBV11-2, with TRBD2 matching 7 bases. Germline loops: CDR1 SGHAT, CDR2 FQNNGV. After removal of 5 bases from V and 8 bases from J, the junction contained 6 bases not matched to a gene. This CDR3 is 13 amino acids long.

The CDR3 bases are TGTGCCAGCAGACCTCGGTCGCAGCCCTACGAGCAGTACTTC. It encodes CASRPRSQPYEQYF. The J gene is TRBJ2-7, the V gene TRBV6-5; D unresolved. Germline-derived CDR1 and CDR2 are MNHEY and SVGAGI. The CDR3 spans 14 residues. Between the trimmed V and J ends, which lost 6 bases and 2 bases, there was a span of 14 bases.

This sequence joins TRBV6-5 and TRBJ2-7, with no clear D. Trimming took 2 bases from V and 1 from J, leaving 15 bases between them. The CDR3 covers 16 residues. Germline V gene lookup returns CDR1 MNHEY and CDR2 SVGAGI. DNA of the CDR3: TGTGCCAGCAGTTACCAGGCCGGATGGGGTTCCTACGAGCAGTACTTC. Encoded protein: CASSYQAGWGSYEQYF.

The chain combines TRBV18 with TRBJ1-2; possibly TRBD1 for D (6 bases). With 2 bases removed from V and 0 bases from J, the gap between germline ends came to 10 bases. The length of the CDR3 is 15 residues. Germline CDR1 and CDR2: KGHSH and LQKENI. The CDR3 DNA reads TGTGCCAGCTCACCAGGGACAAATTCTAACTATGGCTACACCTTC. It yields the protein CASSPGTNSNYGYTF.

The chain employs TRBV10-3 and TRBJ2-1, with D tentatively TRBD2 (7 bases). Germline V lookup: CDR1 ENHRY, CDR2 SYGVKD. The ends were cut back, 0 bases at V and 7 bases at J, with 25 bases in the middle. This CDR3 is 19 amino acids long. The CDR3 spells CAISESMGSGTKRRNEQFF. The CDR3 DNA sequence: TGTGCCATCAGTGAGTCGATGGGAAGCGGGACAAAAAGGAGAAATGAGCAGTTCTTC.

The rearrangement uses TRBV5-8 and TRBJ1-1; perhaps TRBD1 as D (6 bases). This CDR3 contains 14 residues. The germline V gene has CDR1 SGHTS and CDR2 YDEGEE. V lost 4 bases, J lost 1 base, and 11 bases lay in between. The CDR3 sequence: CASSTRQANTEAFF. CDR3 bases: TGTGCCAGCAGCACCCGACAGGCGAACACTGAAGCTTTCTTT.

The gene calls are TRBV7-6 and TRBJ2-2; TRBD1 agrees at 7 bases. J gave up 5 bases and V 5 bases, and 5 bases lay outside the gene matches. This CDR3 contains 14 residues. Germline V CDR1 and CDR2: SGHVS, FNYEAQ. The CDR3 sequence is CASSKTGVTGELFF. As DNA, the CDR3 is TGTGCCAGCAGCAAAACAGGGGTAACCGGGGAGCTGTTTTTT.